One sample yielded the 5 T cell receptor beta chains listed below, sequenced in a study of graft-versus-host responses after intestinal transplantation. Their antigens are not known. Assay: immunoSEQ multiplex PCR; the TCRdb copy retains only in-frame clones and omits some. The top ten clones hold 17% of a sample with more than 80,000 clones, over 80% of them seen once. The sequences come from unstimulated CD8+ T cells sorted from spleen or lymph node cells, collected before intestinal transplant. Receptor source: a human donor who received an intestinal transplant.

This chain joins TRBV10-3 and TRBJ2-7, with TRBD1 as a possible D gene (6 bases). Germline loops: CDR1 ENHRY, CDR2 SYGVKD. Trimming pared 3 bases from V and 7 bases from J, leaving 19 bases between. The CDR3 covers 15 residues. This CDR3 reads CAISDFDRTPREQYF. Written as DNA, the CDR3 is TGTGCCATCAGTGACTTTGACAGGACTCCTCGGGAGCAGTACTTC.

This clone turned up a few times. V is TRBV10-2 and J is TRBJ1-4, with D possibly TRBD1 on 5 matching bases. V shed 0 bases and J shed 8 bases, with 13 bases lying between them. The CDR3 totals 15 residues. CDR1 and CDR2 from the germline V gene are WSHSY and SAAADI. The CDR3 spells CASSESRVRTEKLFF. CDR3 bases: TGCGCCAGCAGTGAGTCCAGGGTACGGACCGAAAAACTGTTTTTT.

V and J are TRBV4-1 and TRBJ1-2; D gene unclear. The CDR3 length is 16 residues. Per the germline V gene, CDR1 is MGHRA and CDR2 is YSYEKL. The V end lost 0 bases, the J end lost 0 bases, and 11 bases lay between the germline ends. DNA of the CDR3: TGCGCCAGCAGCCAAGAAGGAGGAGACGCTAACTATGGCTACACCTTC. It codes for CASSQEGGDANYGYTF.

This chain connects TRBV4-1 to TRBJ1-5; 7 bases map to TRBD1. The CDR3 runs 16 residues. The trim removed 2 bases at V and 7 bases at J, leaving 11 bases unmatched. Germline V gene sequence: CDR1 MGHRA, CDR2 YSYEKL. The CDR3 sequence: CASSQIPGQAGQPQHF. CDR3 DNA sequence: TGCGCCAGCAGCCAAATACCAGGACAGGCGGGCCAGCCCCAGCATTTT.

DNA of the CDR3: TGCAGCGTTGGGGGACTAGCGGCTCCCTCCTACAATGAGCAGTTCTTC. This gives the protein CSVGGLAAPSYNEQFF. The chain joins TRBV29-1 to TRBJ2-1; 11 bases are a match to TRBD2. The V gene end was trimmed by 4 bases and the J gene end by 0 bases; junction bases not matched to a gene: 5. Germline values: CDR1 SQVTM, CDR2 ANQGSEA. This CDR3 region has 16 residues.